This T cell receptor beta chain stems from a study of beta chain features in type 1 diabetes. Isolated RNA was reverse transcribed in full, so expressed TCRB transcripts were sequenced. Sequencing used immunoSEQ multiplex PCR; TCRdb keeps in-frame clones, though not all of them. The sample consists of about 900,000 clones, roughly a sixth of them appearing once. This clone was recorded a few times. CDR1 and CDR2 from the germline V gene are SGHAT and FQNNGV. The CDR3 covers 18 residues. The V segment lost 0 bases and the J segment 5 bases; nucleotides outside the gene matches: 11. The chain combines TRBV11-2 with TRBJ2-7, with 12 positions matching TRBD2. Sequencing used naive CD4+ T cells from blood. The clonotype was recovered from a woman younger than 35 in good health. The CDR3 DNA reads TGTGCCAGCAGCTTAGATTCCCACGCTAGCGGGAGGGCCAACGAGCAGTACTTC. It is translated as CASSLDSHASGRANEQYF. Using reference TRBV11-2 and TRBJ2-7 for the parts outside the CDR3, the full variable domain is EAGVAQSPRYKIIEKRQSVAFWCNPISGHATLYWYQQILGQGPKLLIQFQNNGVVDDSQLPKDRFSAERLKGVDSTLKIQPAKLEDSAVYLCASSLDSHASGRANEQYFGPGTRLTVT.